The 16 T cell receptor beta chains given below trace back to one sample, sequenced in a study of shared clonotypes between healthy human individuals. Repertoires were generated with immunoSEQ multiplex PCR, while TCRdb's copy carries only in-frame clones and drops some. The table records some 2.3 million clones, more than 85% of them present only once. The sample comprised naive CD4+ T cells from PBMCs. Sample subset: CD45RA+ positively selected. All receptors derive from a man younger than 35 in good health. Some clones in this sample may be carry-over from other donors' samples.

This clone was detected once. CDR3 sequence: CAGRVYSNQPQHF. The CDR3 DNA follows: TGTGCCGGGAGGGTCTATAGCAATCAGCCCCAGCATTTT. The genes are TRBV2 and TRBJ1-5, with D unresolved. With 11 bases removed from V and 0 bases from J, the gap between germline ends came to 11 bases. Per the germline V gene, CDR1 is SNHLY and CDR2 is FYNNEI. The CDR3 has 13 residues.

This clone occurred a few times. V and J are TRBV30 and TRBJ1-1; tentatively, D is TRBD1 (5 bases). V was clipped by 2 bases and J by 5 bases, with 15 bases between them. The CDR3 contains 14 residues. Looked up from germline, CDR1 is GTSNPN and CDR2 is SVGIG (reference sequence). CDR3 in DNA: TGTGCCTGGAGTACCCAGGGCGGGTGGACTGAAGCTTTCTTT. This gives the protein CAWSTQGGWTEAFF.

This chain joins TRBV4-2 and TRBJ2-1; 7 nucleotides match TRBD1. The germline V gene has CDR1 LGHNA and CDR2 YNFKEQ. V dropped 1 base and J dropped 0; count of bases not matched to a gene: 12. The CDR3 totals 19 residues. As DNA, the CDR3 is TGTGCCAGCAGCCAAGTCCAAATACTTTACAGGGGCTCCTACAATGAGCAGTTCTTC. It codes for CASSQVQILYRGSYNEQFF.

This clone has more than one count but fewer than ten. This sequence joins TRBV6-5 and TRBJ1-5; weak D call: TRBD1 (5 bases). This CDR3 is built from 13 residues. Germline V gene sequence: CDR1 MNHEY, CDR2 SVGAGI. Trimming shortened V by 2 bases and J by 5 bases, and 7 bases separated the two germline ends. This chain's CDR3 is CASSYDSHQPQHF. As DNA, the CDR3 is TGTGCCAGCAGTTACGACAGTCATCAGCCCCAGCATTTT.

The chain recombines TRBV5-1 with TRBJ2-1; a weak D match, TRBD2 (6 bases). V dropped 3 bases and J dropped 2 bases, with 9 bases sitting between them. The CDR3 consists of 14 residues. Germline V lookup: CDR1 SGHRS, CDR2 YFSETQ. Here the CDR3 reads CASSWGVPYNEQFF. DNA of the CDR3: TGCGCCAGCAGCTGGGGGGTCCCCTACAATGAGCAGTTCTTC.

The chain uses TRBV5-6 and TRBJ1-5; the D gene is possibly TRBD1 (6 bases). Per germline, CDR1 SGHDT and CDR2 YYEEEE. This CDR3 has 16 amino acids. The ends were cut back, 2 bases at V and 2 bases at J, with 14 bases in the middle. CDR3 DNA: TGTGCCAGCAGCTTTCGGTCCGGGGGCGGCAATCAGCCCCAGCATTTT. It encodes CASSFRSGGGNQPQHF.

The chain uses TRBV28 and TRBJ2-5; 8 positions match TRBD2. CDR3 length: 14 amino acids. Germline trimming cut 5 bases from V and 1 base from J; bases unmatched to any gene: 3. In germline, CDR1 is MDHEN, CDR2 SYDVKM. The CDR3 here is CASSVSGIQETQYF. The CDR3 nucleotides read TGTGCCAGCAGTGTTAGCGGGATCCAAGAGACCCAGTACTTC.

The V call is TRBV7-3, the J call TRBJ2-1; a weak D match, TRBD1 (6 bases). Deletions cut 6 bases from V and 4 bases from J, with 13 bases between. CDR1 SGHTA and CDR2 FQGTGA come from the germline V gene. The CDR3 contains 14 residues. The CDR3, as DNA: TGTGCCAGCAGGTTTTCGACAGGTTACAATGAGCAGTTCTTC. It is translated as CASRFSTGYNEQFF.

This clone has a handful of counts. Other DNA sequences of this sample code for an identical CDR3. This chain connects TRBV7-9 to TRBJ1-1, with D maybe TRBD1 (5 bases). Germline V gene sequence: CDR1 SEHNR, CDR2 FQNEAQ (reference sequence). The ends were cut back, 1 base at V and 1 base at J, with 7 bases in the middle. CDR3 length: 14 residues. This CDR3 reads CASSLGQGNTEAFF. Written as DNA, the CDR3 is TGTGCCAGCAGCTTAGGGCAGGGGAACACTGAAGCTTTCTTT.

This clone was observed once. The V and J genes are TRBV10-3 and TRBJ1-2; 8 bases are shared with TRBD1. CDR3 length: 12 residues. The germline V gene encodes CDR1 ENHRY and CDR2 SYGVKD. With V trimmed by 6 bases and J by 10 bases, 7 bases remained unmatched. The CDR3 is CAIRADRDDYTF. CDR3 coding DNA: TGTGCCATCAGGGCGGACAGGGATGACTACACCTTC.

The chain combines TRBV29-1 with TRBJ2-2, with 10 bases aligning to TRBD2. This CDR3 is 15 amino acids long. The V segment lost 7 bases and the J segment 7 bases; nucleotides outside the gene matches: 12. The germline V gene encodes CDR1 SQVTM and CDR2 ANQGSEA. The CDR3 DNA follows: TGCAGCGCCGCGGGAACTAGCGGGACAAGCGGGGAGCTGTTTTTT. This codes for CSAAGTSGTSGELFF.

The chain couples TRBV11-1 to TRBJ1-5; TRBD1 aligns across 7 bases. Germline V CDR1 and CDR2: SGHAT, FQDESV (reference sequence). The CDR3 totals 13 residues. The junction had 2 bases not matched to a gene; V was cut back by 5 bases and J by 4 bases. The CDR3 loop reads CASSETGNQPQHF. Written as DNA, the CDR3 is TGTGCCAGCAGCGAGACAGGGAATCAGCCCCAGCATTTT.

V gene TRBV19 combines with J gene TRBJ2-1, with D perhaps matching TRBD1 (5 bases). V shed 4 bases and J shed 1 base, with 14 bases lying between them. CDR1 and CDR2 from the germline V gene are LNHDA and SQIVND (reference sequence). This CDR3 comprises 16 residues. CDR3 amino acids: CASSRAGQVSYNEQFF. As DNA, the CDR3 is TGTGCCAGTAGTAGGGCAGGGCAGGTTTCCTACAATGAGCAGTTCTTC.

The CDR3 region is CATSRDRRETQYF. CDR3 coding DNA: TGTGCCACCAGCAGAGATCGTCGGGAGACCCAGTACTTC. V is TRBV15 and J is TRBJ2-5; D unclear. Trimming shortened V by 0 bases and J by 5 bases, and 7 bases separated the two germline ends. CDR1 is LNHNV and CDR2 is YYDKDF in the germline V gene (reference sequence). The CDR3 spans 13 residues.

The chain joins TRBV5-1 to TRBJ2-5; 12 nucleotides agree with TRBD2. Trimming at V came to 4 bases and at J to 3 bases, leaving 4 bases not matched to a gene. Germline CDR1 reads SGHRS; CDR2 reads YFSETQ. The CDR3 loop spans 15 amino acids. CDR3 coding DNA: TGCGCCAGCAGCCGCTGGACTAGCGGGAAAGAGACCCAGTACTTC. It is translated as CASSRWTSGKETQYF.

For this clone: The sample holds other DNA sequences that translate to the same CDR3. This chain connects TRBV9 to TRBJ1-2; D not resolved. Trimming shortened V by 0 bases and J by 6 bases, and 9 bases separated the two germline ends. In germline, CDR1 is SGDLS, CDR2 YYNGEE. The CDR3 spans 13 residues. The CDR3 DNA follows: TGTGCCAGCAGCGTAGGCGGGAGGGATGGCTACACCTTC. Translation: CASSVGGRDGYTF.